This T cell receptor (beta chain) was recorded in a study of shared clonotypes between healthy human individuals (TCRdb year 2020). Study-wide context: A couple of women and three men aged 18 to 49 years were included in the cohort. For each donor, CD4 naive and CD4 memory were each given three plates, CD8 naive was given two plates, and CD8 memory was given one plate. Blood TCR repertoires of five healthy adults were deeply sequenced to estimate repertoire size and the extent of clonotype sharing between individuals. To increase sequencing depth and limit assay-specific biases, TCR repertoire library preparation and sequencing were carried out by different laboratories using diverse techniques. Leukapheresis yielded between about 0.8 and 9.5 billion PBMCs per donor. Overall results and qualifications from the work: Pairwise subsampling led to the expectation that sequencing depth would affect the degree of clonotype sharing among donors. Incomplete sequencing was indicated by rarefaction of sorted-subset datasets, despite the large sequencing depth. When several donors were compared, the shared fraction of clonotypes was 5% to 6.5% for naive CD4, approximately 3.3% for naive CD8, more than 2% for memory CD4, and roughly 0.4% for memory CD8. Sampling was restricted to blood, and TCR repertoires in tissue are likely to differ from TCR repertoires in blood. Naive subsets generally had larger estimated clonotype richness than memory subsets did. Compared with non-shared clonotypes, clonotypes shared by all four sorted-subset donors had higher generation probabilities. The small number of donors limited the genetic and exposure-history diversity represented.

CD8 naive samples consisted of CD45RO-negative cells that were positively selected for CCR7, yielding a CD45RA+CCR7+ population without TemRA cells. The donors were healthy, HIV-negative adults who had no recently reported acute infections or vaccinations. Only Caucasian adults living in Nashville, Tennessee, USA were represented among the donors. After blood collection by leukapheresis, PBMCs were isolated using Ficoll-Histopaque density gradient centrifugation and then cryopreserved in the vapor phase of liquid nitrogen. Analytical flow cytometry was used to check the purity and quantity of each magnetically sorted T cell population. Each sorted fraction had its genomic DNA isolated and then quantified by UV absorbance on a Nanodrop 2000c. Using the deep immunoSEQ assay, TCR CDR3 regions were amplified from genomic DNA by multiplex PCR. Genomic DNA extracted from each cell subset was distributed evenly over all wells of several immunoSEQ 96-well plates, and each plate served as one replicate. For sorted subsets, approximately 0.2 ug of genomic DNA, equivalent to some 30,000 T cell genomes, went into each replicate PCR. Purified libraries were quantified with a Qubit 3.0 fluorometer, sized on a Bioanalyzer 2100, and re-quantified with the KAPA Library Quantification kit. Each immunoSEQ 96-well plate was sequenced on its own single-read 150-cycle Illumina NextSeq 550 flow cell. The study's processing was this. Because the immunoSEQ output included only junctional sequences and no quality scores, the filtering could not be the same as the filtering used for full-length reads. Sequences were annotated with PyIR, a Python wrapper for IgBLAST v1.9, and V/J genes and CDR3 were assigned using IMGT germline references. Any read was removed if the V/J assignment was weak (E-value above 1e-6), the CDR3 was missing, or the read contained stop codons, out-of-frame junctions, or ambiguous translated residues. V3J clonotypes were defined by identical inferred V gene, J gene, and CDR3 amino acid sequence. To compute the percentage overlap between repertoires, the number of shared unique clonotypes was divided by the size of the smaller repertoire. Three approaches were used to assess repertoire richness: RTK rarefaction, the Chao1 estimator, and Recon v2.1 estimates of unobserved clonotypes. OLGA was used to compute generation probabilities for all TCRbeta clonotypes that the gDNA method yielded from a handful of donors. TCRdb mirrors the immuneACCESS table, restricted to in-frame sequences. Some clones are absent from its copies; in checked studies, under half trace to an unresolved V gene, and the reason for the others is unknown. D and trimming were read from the DNA, whereas the V and J calls and clone size are those reported in that table. Counted in this sample were under 2,000,000 clones; about 95% of them appeared once. Jointly, the top ten make up approximately 1% of the sample.

With respect to this clone: It has no known antigen specificity. The sample holds no much larger clone one base away, and base qualities are not on file.

This TCR derives from a man younger than 30 in good health. Sequencing was carried out using naive CD8+ T cells sorted from blood. The cell subset or site label for this specimen denotes: CD45RA+CCR7+.

The CDR3 loop reads CASSSTGSHYEQYF. The nucleotide sequence is TGTGCCAGCAGCTCGACGGGCAGTCACTACGAGCAGTACTTC. The V and J genes are TRBV5-4 and TRBJ2-7; the D gene cannot be resolved reliably. V was cut back by 3 bases and J by 3 bases, leaving a gap of 13 bases between them. The cysteine opens and the phenylalanine closes a CDR3 of 14 amino acids. Only the CDR3 portion is preserved as DNA: 42 bases, with reading frame beginning at the first base. CDR1 and CDR2 were assigned from the germline V gene (reference sequence) as SGHNT and YYREEE.